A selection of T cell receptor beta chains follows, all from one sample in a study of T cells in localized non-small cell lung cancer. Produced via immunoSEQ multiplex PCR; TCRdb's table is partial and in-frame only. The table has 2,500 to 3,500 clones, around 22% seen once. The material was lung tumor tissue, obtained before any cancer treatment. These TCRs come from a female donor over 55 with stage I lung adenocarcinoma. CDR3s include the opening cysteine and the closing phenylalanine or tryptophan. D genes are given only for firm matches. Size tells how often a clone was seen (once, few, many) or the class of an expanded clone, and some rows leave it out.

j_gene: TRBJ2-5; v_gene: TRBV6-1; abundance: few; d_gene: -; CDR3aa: CASSEVGETQYF
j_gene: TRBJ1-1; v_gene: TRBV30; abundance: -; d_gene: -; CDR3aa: CSRRGQGTEAFF
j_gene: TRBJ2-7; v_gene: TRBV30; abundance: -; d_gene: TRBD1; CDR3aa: CAWSGEGARQYF
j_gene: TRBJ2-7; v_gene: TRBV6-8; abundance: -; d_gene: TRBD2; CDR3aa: CATSGGRLAPGSVEQYF
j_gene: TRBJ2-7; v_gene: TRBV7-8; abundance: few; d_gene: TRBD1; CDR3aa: CASSSRTGVEQYF
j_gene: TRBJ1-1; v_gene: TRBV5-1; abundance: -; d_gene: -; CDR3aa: CASSLDGWNTEAFF
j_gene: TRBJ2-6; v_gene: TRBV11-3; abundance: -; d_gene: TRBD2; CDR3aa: CASSSGLATNVLTF
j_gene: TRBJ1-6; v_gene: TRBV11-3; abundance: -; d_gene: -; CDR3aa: CASSLNPLDSPLHF
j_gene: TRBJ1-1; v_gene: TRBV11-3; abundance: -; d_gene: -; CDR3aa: CASTLERGNTEAFF
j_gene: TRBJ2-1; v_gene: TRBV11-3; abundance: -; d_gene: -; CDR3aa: CASSLVVASNEQFF
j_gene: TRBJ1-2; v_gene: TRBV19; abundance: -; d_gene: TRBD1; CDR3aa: CASRQLRDSFYGYTF
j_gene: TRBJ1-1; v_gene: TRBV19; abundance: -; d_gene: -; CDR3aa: CASTPPKNTEAFF
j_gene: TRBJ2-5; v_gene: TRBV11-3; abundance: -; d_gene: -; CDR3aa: CASSRTDGGETQYF
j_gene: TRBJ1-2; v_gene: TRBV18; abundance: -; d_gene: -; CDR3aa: CASSPGPPNYGYTF
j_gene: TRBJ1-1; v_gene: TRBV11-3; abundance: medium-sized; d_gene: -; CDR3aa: CASSFQATRNTNTEAFF
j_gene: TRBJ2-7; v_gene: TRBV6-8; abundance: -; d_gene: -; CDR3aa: CASSLDRTYEQYF
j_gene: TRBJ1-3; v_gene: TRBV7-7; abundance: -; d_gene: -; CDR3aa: CASSSRGYGSGNTIYF
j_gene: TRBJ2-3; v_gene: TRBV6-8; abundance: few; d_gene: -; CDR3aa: CASSDSITDTQYF
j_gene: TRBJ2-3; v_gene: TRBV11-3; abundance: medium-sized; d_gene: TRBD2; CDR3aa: CASSRGGRGFTDTQYF
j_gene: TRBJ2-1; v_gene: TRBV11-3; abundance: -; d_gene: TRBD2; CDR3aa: CASSRTSSTHNEQFF
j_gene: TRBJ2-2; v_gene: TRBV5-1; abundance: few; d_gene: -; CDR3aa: CASSLGGNTGELFF
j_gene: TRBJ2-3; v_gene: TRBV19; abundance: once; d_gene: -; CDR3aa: CASSIVGSDTQYF
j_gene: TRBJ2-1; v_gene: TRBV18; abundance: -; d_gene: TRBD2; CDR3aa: CASSRPVRGDYNEQFF
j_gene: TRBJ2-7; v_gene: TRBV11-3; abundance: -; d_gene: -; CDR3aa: CASSLSDASSYEQYF
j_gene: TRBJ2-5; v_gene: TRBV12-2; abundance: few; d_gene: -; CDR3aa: CASVRAALQETQYF
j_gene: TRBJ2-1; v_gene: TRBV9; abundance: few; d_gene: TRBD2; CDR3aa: CASNGAAGAYNEQFF
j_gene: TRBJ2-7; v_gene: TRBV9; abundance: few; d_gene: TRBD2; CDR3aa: CASSALAGSSYEQYF
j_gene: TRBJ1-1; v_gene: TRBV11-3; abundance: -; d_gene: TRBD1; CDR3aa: CASSWWDRDTEAFF
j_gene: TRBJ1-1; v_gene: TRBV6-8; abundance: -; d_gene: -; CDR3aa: CASDLDRNTEAFF
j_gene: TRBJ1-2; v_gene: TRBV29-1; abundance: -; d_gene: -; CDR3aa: CSVGEVHYGYTF
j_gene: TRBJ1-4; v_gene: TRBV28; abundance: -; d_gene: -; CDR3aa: CASSLGQPLTNEKLFF
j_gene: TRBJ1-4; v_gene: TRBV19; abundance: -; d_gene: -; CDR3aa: CASSEDPRHEKLFF
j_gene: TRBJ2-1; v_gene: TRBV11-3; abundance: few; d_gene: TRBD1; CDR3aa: CASSRRGTGTYNEQFF
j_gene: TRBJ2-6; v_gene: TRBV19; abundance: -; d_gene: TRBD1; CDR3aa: CASSIRGQGSIRRANVLTF
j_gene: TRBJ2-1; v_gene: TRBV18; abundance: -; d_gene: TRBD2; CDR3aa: CASSPSGRIYNEQFF
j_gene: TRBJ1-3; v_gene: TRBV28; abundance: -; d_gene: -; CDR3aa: CASSLQGPEGNTIYF
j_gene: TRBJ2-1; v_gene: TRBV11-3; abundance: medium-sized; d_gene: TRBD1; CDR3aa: CASSQQTGGANEQFF
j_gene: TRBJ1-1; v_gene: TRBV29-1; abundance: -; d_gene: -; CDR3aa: CSVEDAVWRATEAFF
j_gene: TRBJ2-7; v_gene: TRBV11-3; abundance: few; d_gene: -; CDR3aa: CASSSASGQGEQYF
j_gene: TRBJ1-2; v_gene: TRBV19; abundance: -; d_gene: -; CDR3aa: CASSIGGERHGYTF
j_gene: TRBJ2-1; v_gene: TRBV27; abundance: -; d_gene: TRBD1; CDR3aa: CASSSIHRGWGNEQFF